Below are 23 T cell receptor beta chains sequenced from a single sample in a study of blood T cell repertoires in COVID-19. Clones were sequenced by immunoSEQ multiplex PCR, and TCRdb holds only the in-frame ones, with some missing. The data hold around 57,000 clones, with roughly 90% observed a single time. Source material: peripheral blood. These receptor sequences come from a middle-aged man with acute or convalescent COVID-19.

V and J are TRBV7-2 and TRBJ2-5; a possible D gene is TRBD1 (5 bases). Trimming took off 4 bases at V and 5 bases at J, with 14 bases between the two ends. The germline gives CDR1 SGHTA, CDR2 FQGNSA. This CDR3 contains 14 residues. The CDR3: CASSSLGAAETQYF. CDR3 in DNA: TGTGCCAGCAGCTCGCTTGGGGCCGCGGAGACCCAGTACTTC.

The chain has TRBV5-5 and TRBJ2-2; D may be TRBD2 (5 bases). There are 17 residues in the CDR3. Germline CDR1 reads SGHKS; CDR2 reads YYEKEE (reference sequence). V gave up 0 bases and J gave up 6 bases, with 18 bases separating them. CDR3 protein: CASSLAAPGIYAGELFF. The CDR3 coding sequence is TGTGCCAGCAGCTTGGCGGCTCCGGGAATATACGCCGGGGAGCTGTTTTTT.

This chain links TRBV9 with TRBJ2-1; weak D call: TRBD2 (5 bases). V was trimmed by 4 bases and J by 14 bases, leaving 16 bases between them. CDR3 length: 12 amino acids. CDR1 and CDR2 (germline): SGDLS, YYNGEE. CDR3 DNA: TGTGCCAGCAGCTCGGCAACTAGAAAAGAGTTCTTC. As protein: CASSSATRKEFF. The entire variable domain, with the rest obtained from reference TRBV9 and TRBJ2-1, is as follows: DSGVTQTPKHLITATGQRVTLRCSPRSGDLSVYWYQQSLDQGLQFLIQYYNGEERAKGNILERFSAQQFPDLHSELNLSSLELGDSALYFCASSSATRKEFFGPGTRLTVL.

Concerning this clone itself: Without the conserved terminal phenylalanine or tryptophan, this CDR3 likely stems from a read error. Because the CDR3's place on the DNA is in doubt, the DNA is left out and the CDR3 is given as listed by TCRdb. This chain links TRBV3-1 (or the pseudogene TRBV3-2) with TRBJ1-1. The CDR3 numbers 8 amino acids, ends counted. The germline gives CDR1 LGHDT, CDR2 YNNKEL (reference sequence). The CDR3 sequence: CASSQGTG.

This rearrangement joins TRBV1 to TRBJ2-2; the table's TRBD2 call for D was not verified on the DNA. TRBV1 is described as a pseudogene. The CDR3 spans 15 residues. CDR3 sequence: CTSSQGLADTGELFF. For the CDR3, the DNA is TGCACCAGCAGCCAAGGACTAGCTGACACCGGGGAGCTGTTTTTT.

This chain joins TRBV29-1 and TRBJ1-1; D remains unclear. Deletions cut 1 base from V and 1 base from J, with 10 bases between. Germline loops: CDR1 SQVTM, CDR2 ANQGSEA. This CDR3 contains 14 residues. The CDR3 spells CSVEGVPGNTEAFF. CDR3 nucleotide sequence: TGCAGCGTTGAAGGTGTGCCAGGGAACACTGAAGCTTTCTTT.

The CDR3 here is CASGLGTGPSSSGNTIYF. CDR3 nucleotides: TGTGCTAGTGGTTTGGGAACAGGGCCCTCCAGCTCTGGAAACACCATATATTTT. V gene TRBV12-5 combines with J gene TRBJ1-3; tentative D call: TRBD1 (6 bases). V was shortened by 1 base and J by 0 bases, with 16 bases between the two germline ends. This CDR3 spans 18 amino acids. The V gene's germline CDR1 is LGHNT and CDR2 FRNRAP.

This rearrangement joins TRBV7-2 to TRBJ2-4; tentatively, D is TRBD1 (8 bases). CDR1 SGHTA and CDR2 FQGNSA come from the germline V gene. Trimming removed 1 base at V and 2 bases at J, with 21 bases between. The CDR3 length is 19 residues. CDR3 nucleotide sequence: TGTGCCAGCAGCTTAGGAACAGGGGGAGGGAGTGGGACCAAAAACATTCAGTACTTC. Protein sequence: CASSLGTGGGSGTKNIQYF. Supplemented by reference TRBV7-2 and TRBJ2-4, the full variable domain reads GAGVSQSPSNKVTEKGKDVELRCDPISGHTALYWYRQSLGQGLEFLIYFQGNSAPDKSGLPSDRFSAERTGGSVSTLTIQRTQQEDSAVYLCASSLGTGGGSGTKNIQYFGAGTRLSVL.

The chain carries TRBV7-8 and TRBJ2-3; 11 bases align to TRBD2. Germline lookup yields CDR1 SGHVS and CDR2 FQNEAQ. V shed 5 bases and J 5 bases; nucleotides not matched to a gene: 12. The CDR3 length is 17 residues. Here the CDR3 DNA reads TGTGCCAGCAGCAAAAGACTAGCGGGACGAGTTGGAGATACGCAGTATTTT. Translated, it gives CASSKRLAGRVGDTQYF. The entire variable domain, with the rest obtained from reference TRBV7-8 and TRBJ2-3, is as follows: GAGVSQSPRYKVAKRGQDVALRCDPISGHVSLFWYQQALGQGPEFLTYFQNEAQLDKSGLPSDRFFAERPEGSVSTLKIQRTQQEDSAVYLCASSKRLAGRVGDTQYFGPGTRLTVL.

The chain recombines TRBV19 with TRBJ2-2, with 9 bases identical to TRBD1. The CDR3 sequence is 17 residues long. Trimming took 2 bases from V and 2 from J; bases not matched to a gene: 6. Germline V CDR1 and CDR2: LNHDA, SQIVND (reference sequence). CDR3 sequence reads: CASSIRRGQGNTGELFF. CDR3 nucleotide sequence: TGTGCCAGTAGTATACGCCGGGGACAGGGAAACACCGGGGAGCTGTTTTTT.

The chain links TRBV5-1 to TRBJ2-7; 7 bases map to TRBD1. Trimming cost V 1 base and J 6 bases; bases outside gene matches: 10. The CDR3 loop spans 15 amino acids. Looked up from germline, CDR1 is SGHRS and CDR2 is YFSETQ. In DNA form, the CDR3 reads TGCGCCAGCAGCTTGTCCGGATTACAGGGGCCCGAGCAGTACTTC. As protein: CASSLSGLQGPEQYF.

The J gene is TRBJ2-7, the V gene TRBV3-1 (or the pseudogene TRBV3-2); D might be TRBD2 (6 bases). Trimming took off 0 bases at V and 4 bases at J, with 16 bases between the two ends. This CDR3 spans 16 amino acids. Germline V lookup: CDR1 LGHDT, CDR2 YNNKEL (reference sequence). The CDR3 DNA reads TGTGCCAGCAGCCAAGATGGCGCGGGGACCCCATACGAGCAGTACTTC. Translation gives CASSQDGAGTPYEQYF.

This clone was found once. This chain links TRBV7-2 with TRBJ2-2, with 10 bases aligning to TRBD2. Trimming cost V 1 base and J 6 bases; bases outside gene matches: 8. The CDR3 consists of 17 residues. Germline CDR1 is SGHTA and CDR2 is FQGNSA. The CDR3 coding sequence is TGTGCCAGCAGCTTAGGTCCGGCTAGCGGGAGTGCCGGGGAGCTGTTTTTT. Its protein is CASSLGPASGSAGELFF.

The V call is TRBV7-2, the J call TRBJ2-7, with D possibly TRBD2 on 5 matching bases. Per the germline V gene, CDR1 is SGHTA and CDR2 is FQGNSA. This CDR3 has 13 amino acids. Deletions cut 5 bases from V and 4 bases from J, with 12 bases between. CDR3 bases: TGTGCCAGCAGCAGTGGACTTAGATACGAGCAGTACTTC. It encodes CASSSGLRYEQYF.

This clone has only one observation. V usage is TRBV7-9 and J usage is TRBJ2-1, with 7 bases matching TRBD2. Germline V gene sequence: CDR1 SEHNR, CDR2 FQNEAQ (reference sequence). The length of the CDR3 is 15 residues. After removal of 2 bases from V and 4 bases from J, the junction contained 5 bases not matched to a gene. The CDR3: CASSLIRAGYNEQFF. CDR3 bases: TGTGCCAGCAGCTTAATCCGAGCGGGATACAATGAGCAGTTCTTC.

This chain links TRBV3-1 (or the pseudogene TRBV3-2) with TRBJ2-7; 7 nucleotides match TRBD2. The CDR3 is 13 residues long. Germline CDR1 and CDR2: LGHDT and YNNKEL (reference sequence). With 4 bases clipped from V and 4 bases from J, the junction kept 4 bases outside the gene matches. The CDR3 spells CASSLLATYEQYF. The DNA for the CDR3 is TGTGCCAGCAGCCTACTAGCGACGTACGAGCAGTACTTC.

This rearrangement joins TRBV5-6 to TRBJ1-5, with 7 bases identical to TRBD1. The junction had 7 bases not matched to a gene; V was cut back by 5 bases and J by 2 bases. The germline CDR1 and CDR2 sequences are SGHDT and YYEEEE. The CDR3 is 15 amino acids. Here the CDR3 reads CASSSRGLGNQPQHF. The CDR3 bases are TGTGCCAGCAGTTCCAGGGGGTTGGGCAATCAGCCCCAGCATTTT.

This clone has only one observation. The V gene is TRBV5-1, the J gene TRBJ1-6, with 7 bases that match TRBD1. Trimming removed 0 bases from V and 8 bases from J; junction bases left unmatched: 8. Germline V gene sequence: CDR1 SGHRS, CDR2 YFSETQ. This CDR3 has 16 residues. The chain's CDR3 is CASSLGQGAGDSPLHF. The DNA for the CDR3 is TGCGCCAGCAGCTTGGGACAGGGAGCTGGGGATTCACCCCTCCACTTT.

This chain joins TRBV6-5 and TRBJ1-2, with a weak D call TRBD1 (6 bases). Germline V lookup: CDR1 MNHEY, CDR2 SVGAGI. The length of the CDR3 is 14 residues. V lost 0 bases and J 8 bases, leaving 13 bases between the germline ends. The CDR3 sequence is CASSYSSRGRGYTF. Written as DNA, the CDR3 is TGTGCCAGCAGTTACTCGTCCAGGGGCCGGGGCTACACCTTC.

The V call is TRBV24-1, the J call TRBJ1-5, with 7 bases matching TRBD1. CDR1 and CDR2 (germline): KGHDR, SFDVKD. V was pared by 5 bases and J by 4 bases, with 4 bases of the junction left unmatched. The CDR3 runs 14 residues. The CDR3 nucleotides are TGTGCCACCAGTGGAGACAGGGATAATCAGCCCCAGCATTTT. Its protein is CATSGDRDNQPQHF.

The chain is built from TRBV4-2 and TRBJ1-2; TRBD1 is a possible D gene (6 bases). This CDR3 is 15 amino acids long. V lost 4 bases and J 3 bases, leaving 15 bases between the germline ends. The germline V gene has CDR1 LGHNA and CDR2 YNFKEQ. In DNA, the CDR3 is TGTGCCAGCAGCCTCTCCGGGACAAGCGACTATGGCTACACCTTC. It encodes CASSLSGTSDYGYTF.

This chain uses TRBV6-1 with TRBJ1-6; D gene ambiguous. Trimming removed 3 bases from V and 0 bases from J, with 6 bases in between. Germline CDR1 MNHNS, CDR2 SASEGT. The CDR3 is 15 amino acids. The CDR3 DNA follows: TGTGCCAGCAGTGATCGGAGCTCCTATAATTCACCCCTCCACTTT. It codes for CASSDRSSYNSPLHF.

This rearrangement joins TRBV11-2 to TRBJ1-3; D remains unclear. Germline V gene sequence: CDR1 SGHAT, CDR2 FQNNGV. Trimming shortened V by 1 base and J by 2 bases, and 15 bases separated the two germline ends. The CDR3 spans 17 residues. The CDR3 protein is CASSLVDRGYAGNTIYF. CDR3 DNA sequence: TGTGCCAGCAGCTTAGTGGATCGCGGGTATGCTGGAAACACCATATATTTT.